The clone carrying this T cell receptor (beta chain) has a handful of counts. Its matching antigen is unknown. The TCRbeta library incorporated unique molecular identifiers. TCRdb re-called the PCR reads with MiXCR, one entry per CDR3 protein. This table holds around 250,000 distinct CDR3 sequences, 25% found once. This specimen comes from a study of T-cell reconstitution after alpha-beta-depleted transplantation in children. Study observations and caveats: It was newly produced T cells that mostly accounted for T-cell counts and diversity one year after transplant. As was reported, about two months after transplant, alpha-beta T cells came from several hundred expanded graft clones. TCRbeta diversity was high at day 60 in some patients (a result of surviving recipient T cells and thymic progenitors).

Trimming pared 3 bases from V and 13 bases from J, leaving 13 bases between. Germline V gene data show CDR1 as SGHAT and CDR2 as FQNNGV. The CDR3 consists of 12 residues. The chain links TRBV11-2 to TRBJ2-1; D gene uncertain. The TCR sequence derives from a girl aged 2-10 years with Fanconi anemia, due to receive a stem cell transplant. Specimen: PBMCs, collected before TCRalphabeta/CD19-depleted stem cell transplant. In nucleotides, the CDR3 is TGTGCCAGCAGCTTCAGTAGAGGTGAACAGTTCTTC. Residues: CASSFSRGEQFF.